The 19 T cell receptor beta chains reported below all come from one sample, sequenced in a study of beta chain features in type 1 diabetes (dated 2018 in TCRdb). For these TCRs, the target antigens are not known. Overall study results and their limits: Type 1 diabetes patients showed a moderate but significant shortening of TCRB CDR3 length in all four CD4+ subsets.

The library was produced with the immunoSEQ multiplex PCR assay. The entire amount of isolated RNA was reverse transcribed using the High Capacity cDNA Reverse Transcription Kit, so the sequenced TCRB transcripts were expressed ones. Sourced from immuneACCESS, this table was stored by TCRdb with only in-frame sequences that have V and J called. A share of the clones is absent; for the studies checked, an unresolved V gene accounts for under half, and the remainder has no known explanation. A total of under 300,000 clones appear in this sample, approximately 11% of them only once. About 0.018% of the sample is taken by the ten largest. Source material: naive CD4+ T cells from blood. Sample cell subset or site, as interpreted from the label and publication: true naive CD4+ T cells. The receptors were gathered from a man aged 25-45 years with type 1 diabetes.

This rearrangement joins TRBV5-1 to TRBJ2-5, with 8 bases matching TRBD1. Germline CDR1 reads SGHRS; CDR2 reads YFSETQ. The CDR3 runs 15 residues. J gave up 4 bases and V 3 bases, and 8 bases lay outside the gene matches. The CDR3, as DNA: TGCGCCAGCAGCTCCCCTCAGGGGGCGGGAGAGACCCAGTACTTC. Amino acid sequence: CASSSPQGAGETQYF.

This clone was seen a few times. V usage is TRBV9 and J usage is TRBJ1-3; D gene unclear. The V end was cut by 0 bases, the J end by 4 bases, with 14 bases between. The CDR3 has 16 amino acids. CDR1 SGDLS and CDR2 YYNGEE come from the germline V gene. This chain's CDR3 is CASSVAAELQGNTIYF. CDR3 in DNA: TGTGCCAGCAGCGTAGCGGCGGAGCTTCAGGGAAACACCATATATTTT.

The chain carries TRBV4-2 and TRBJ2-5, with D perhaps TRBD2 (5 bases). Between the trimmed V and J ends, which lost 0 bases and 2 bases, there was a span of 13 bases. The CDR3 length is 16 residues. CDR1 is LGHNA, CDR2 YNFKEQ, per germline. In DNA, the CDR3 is TGTGCCAGCAGCCAAGATGTCAGAGCGGCGCAAGAGACCCAGTACTTC. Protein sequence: CASSQDVRAAQETQYF.

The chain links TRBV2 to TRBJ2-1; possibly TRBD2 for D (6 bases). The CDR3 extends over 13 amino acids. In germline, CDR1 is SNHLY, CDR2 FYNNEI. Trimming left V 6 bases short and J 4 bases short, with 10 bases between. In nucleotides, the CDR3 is TGTGCCAGCAGGGATAGCGGTTACAATGAGCAGTTCTTC. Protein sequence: CASRDSGYNEQFF.

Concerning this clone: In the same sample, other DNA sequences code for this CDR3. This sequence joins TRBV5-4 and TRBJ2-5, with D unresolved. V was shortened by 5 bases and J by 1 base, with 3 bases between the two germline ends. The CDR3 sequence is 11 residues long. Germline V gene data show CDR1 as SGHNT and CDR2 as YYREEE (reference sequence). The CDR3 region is CASSLQETQYF. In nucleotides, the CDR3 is TGTGCCAGCAGTCTCCAAGAGACCCAGTACTTC.

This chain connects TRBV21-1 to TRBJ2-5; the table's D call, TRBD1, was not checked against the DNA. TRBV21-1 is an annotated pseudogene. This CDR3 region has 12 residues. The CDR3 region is CASTWTGVTQYF. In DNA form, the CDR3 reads TGTGCCAGCACCTGGACAGGGGTGACCCAGTACTTC.

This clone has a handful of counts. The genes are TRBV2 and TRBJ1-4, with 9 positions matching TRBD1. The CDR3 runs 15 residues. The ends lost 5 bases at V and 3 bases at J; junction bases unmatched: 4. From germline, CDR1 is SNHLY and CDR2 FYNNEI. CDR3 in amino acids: CASSTGGTANEKLFF. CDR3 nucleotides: TGTGCCAGCAGTACAGGGGGCACGGCTAATGAAAAACTGTTTTTT.

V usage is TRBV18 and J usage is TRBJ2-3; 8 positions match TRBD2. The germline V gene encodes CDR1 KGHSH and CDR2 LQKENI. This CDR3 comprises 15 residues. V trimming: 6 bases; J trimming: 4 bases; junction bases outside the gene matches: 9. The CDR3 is CASSPLRGGADTQYF. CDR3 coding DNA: TGTGCCAGCTCCCCCTTACGGGGGGGTGCAGATACGCAGTATTTT.

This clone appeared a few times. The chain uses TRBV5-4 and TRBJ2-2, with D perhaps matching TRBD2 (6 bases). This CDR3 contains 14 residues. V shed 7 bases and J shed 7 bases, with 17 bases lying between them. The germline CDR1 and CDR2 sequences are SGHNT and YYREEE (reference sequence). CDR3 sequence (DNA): TGTGCCAGCTACCGGGACTCCCCGGACGGGGAGCTGTTTTTT. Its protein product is CASYRDSPDGELFF.

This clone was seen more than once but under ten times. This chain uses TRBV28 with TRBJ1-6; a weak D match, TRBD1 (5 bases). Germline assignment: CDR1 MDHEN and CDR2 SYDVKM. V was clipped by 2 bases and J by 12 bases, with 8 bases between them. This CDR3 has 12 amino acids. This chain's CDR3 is CASSLGGEPLHF. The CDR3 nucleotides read TGTGCCAGCAGTTTAGGGGGGGAACCCCTCCACTTT.

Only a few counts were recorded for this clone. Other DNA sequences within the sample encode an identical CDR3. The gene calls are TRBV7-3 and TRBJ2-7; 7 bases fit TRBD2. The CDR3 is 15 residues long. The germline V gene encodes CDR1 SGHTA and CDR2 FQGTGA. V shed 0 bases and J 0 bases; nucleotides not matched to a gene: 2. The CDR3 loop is CASSLTGGSSYEQYF. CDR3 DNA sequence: TGTGCCAGCAGCTTAACGGGGGGGTCCTCCTACGAGCAGTACTTC.

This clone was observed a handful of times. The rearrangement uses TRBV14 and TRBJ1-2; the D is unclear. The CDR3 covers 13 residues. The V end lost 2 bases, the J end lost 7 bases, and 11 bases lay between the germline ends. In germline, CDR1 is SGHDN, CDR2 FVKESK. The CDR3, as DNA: TGTGCCAGCAGCCAACTGGGCGCGGGTGGCTACACCTTC. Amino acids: CASSQLGAGGYTF.

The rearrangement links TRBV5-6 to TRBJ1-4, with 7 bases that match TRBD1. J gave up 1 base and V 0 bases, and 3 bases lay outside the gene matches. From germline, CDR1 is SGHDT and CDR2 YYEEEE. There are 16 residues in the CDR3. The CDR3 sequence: CASSLGQGVTNEKLFF. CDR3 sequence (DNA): TGTGCCAGCAGCTTGGGGCAGGGGGTAACTAATGAAAAACTGTTTTTT.

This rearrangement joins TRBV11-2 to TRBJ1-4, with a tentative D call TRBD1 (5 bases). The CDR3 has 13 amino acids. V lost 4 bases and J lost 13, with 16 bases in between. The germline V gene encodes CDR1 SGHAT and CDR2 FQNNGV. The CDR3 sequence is CASSWTSAKLLFF. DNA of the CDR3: TGTGCCAGCAGCTGGACATCTGCTAAGTTACTGTTTTTT. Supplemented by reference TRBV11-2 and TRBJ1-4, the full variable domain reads EAGVAQSPRYKIIEKRQSVAFWCNPISGHATLYWYQQILGQGPKLLIQFQNNGVVDDSQLPKDRFSAERLKGVDSTLKIQPAKLEDSAVYLCASSWTSAKLLFFGSGTQLSVL.

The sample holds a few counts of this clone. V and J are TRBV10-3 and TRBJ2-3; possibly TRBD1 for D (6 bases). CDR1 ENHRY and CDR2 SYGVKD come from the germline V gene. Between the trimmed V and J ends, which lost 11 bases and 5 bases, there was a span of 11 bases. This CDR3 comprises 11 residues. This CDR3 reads CAARGGDTQYF. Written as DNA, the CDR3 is TGTGCCGCCAGAGGGGGAGATACGCAGTATTTT.

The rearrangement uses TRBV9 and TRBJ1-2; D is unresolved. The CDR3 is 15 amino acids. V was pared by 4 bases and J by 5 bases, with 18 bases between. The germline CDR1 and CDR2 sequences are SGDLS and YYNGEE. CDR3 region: CASSPRQRPQYGYTF. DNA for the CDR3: TGTGCCAGCAGCCCTCGTCAGAGGCCCCAGTATGGCTACACCTTC.

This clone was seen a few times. The CDR3 reads CASSQGRLSGANVLTF. As DNA, the CDR3 is TGTGCCAGCAGCCAGGGTCGTCTCTCTGGGGCCAACGTCCTGACTTTC. V usage is TRBV7-9 and J usage is TRBJ2-6; maybe TRBD1 (5 bases). The CDR3 is 16 amino acids. V lost 5 bases to trimming and J lost 0 bases, with 11 bases between them. CDR1 and CDR2 (germline): SEHNR, FQNEAQ (reference sequence).

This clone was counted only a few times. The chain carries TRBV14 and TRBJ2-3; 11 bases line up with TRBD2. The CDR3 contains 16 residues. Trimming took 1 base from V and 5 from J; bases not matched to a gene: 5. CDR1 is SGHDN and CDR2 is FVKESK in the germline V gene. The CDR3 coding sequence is TGTGCCAGCAGCCAAGGCTGGCTAGCGGGGGGAGATACGCAGTATTTT. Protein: CASSQGWLAGGDTQYF. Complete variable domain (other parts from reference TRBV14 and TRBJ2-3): EAGVTQFPSHSVIEKGQTVTLRCDPISGHDNLYWYRRVMGKEIKFLLHFVKESKQDESGMPNNRFLAERTGGTYSTLKVQPAELEDSGVYFCASSQGWLAGGDTQYFGPGTRLTVL.

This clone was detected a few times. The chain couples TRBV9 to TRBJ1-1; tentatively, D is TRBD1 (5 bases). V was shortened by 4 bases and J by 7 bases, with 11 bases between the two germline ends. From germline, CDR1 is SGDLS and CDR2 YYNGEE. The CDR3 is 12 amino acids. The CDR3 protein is CASSRGDGEAFF. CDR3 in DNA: TGTGCCAGCAGCCGGGGGGACGGTGAAGCTTTCTTT.